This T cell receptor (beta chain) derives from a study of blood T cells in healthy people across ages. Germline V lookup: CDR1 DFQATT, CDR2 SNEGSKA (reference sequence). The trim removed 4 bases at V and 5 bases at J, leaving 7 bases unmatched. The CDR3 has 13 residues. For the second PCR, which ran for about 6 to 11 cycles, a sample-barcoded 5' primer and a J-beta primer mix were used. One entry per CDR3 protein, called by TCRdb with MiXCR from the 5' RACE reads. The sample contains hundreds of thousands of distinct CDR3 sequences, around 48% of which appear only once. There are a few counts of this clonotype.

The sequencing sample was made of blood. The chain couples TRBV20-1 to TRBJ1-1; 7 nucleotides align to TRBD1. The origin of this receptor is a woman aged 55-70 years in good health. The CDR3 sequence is CSATQGMGTEAFF. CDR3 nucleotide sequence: TGCAGTGCTACACAGGGGATGGGAACTGAAGCTTTCTTT.